This T cell receptor (beta chain) originates from a study of T cells after yellow fever vaccination (dated by TCRdb to the late 2010s). Turning to the overall study: The SMART-Seq v4 Ultra Low Input RNA kit was used to prepare libraries from fractions with low cell numbers. Bulk PBMC replicates and cell subsets were isolated from blood drawn at multiple timepoints before and after both primary and secondary immunization. Two healthy male donors made up the cohort, one aged 18 to 30 years and the other aged 30 to 39 years. To track T-cell clones before and after primary and booster YFV17D yellow fever vaccination, bulk TCR alpha and beta repertoires were sequenced longitudinally.

Only a few counts were recorded for this clonotype. Its antigen is still unknown. The sample holds no much larger clone one base away, and base qualities are not on file. Study-wide conclusions, independent of this receptor: Most clones expanded after primary vaccination (around 97% of CD4 and 88% of CD8) were re-detected after the booster, suggesting that broad memory maintenance occurred. A small fraction of clonotypes appeared in both the CD4 and CD8 compartments, likely as a result of convergent recombination. Compared with the primary T-cell response, the secondary T-cell response was weaker but faster, peaking on day 5 rather than day 15. Only two donors were included in the study, so the extent to which the findings can be generalized is limited. FACS-sorted repertoires could contain abundant contaminating clonotypes from the bulk population, so computational filtering was required.

TCR cDNA was synthesized by 5'RACE template switching, which introduced a universal primer site and unique molecular identifiers. Priming for cDNA synthesis came from both the TCR alpha and TCR beta constant segments. Libraries were amplified in two PCR steps, with sample barcodes and sequencing adapters added in the second step. Sequencing of libraries was performed on Illumina HiSeq 2500 (2x100 bp) or NovaSeq (2x150 bp). Processing in the source paper ran as follows. Reads were demultiplexed and collapsed into UMI consensus sequences with MIGEC, and V(D)J alignment was performed with MiXCR. Vaccine-responding clonotypes were defined with edgeR using replicate PBMC samples, requiring FDR below 0.01 and a log2 fold change above 5 up to day 15. Each bulk clonotype received a CD4 or CD8 identity based on whether the sequenced CD4 or CD8 repertoire contained that clonotype at higher abundance. TCRdb itself trimmed the public reads at Q25 with fastp, ran MiXCR and retained productive beta chains. Every CDR3 protein is listed once, alongside the most common genes and DNA of its rows. The V and J calls shown here were made by TCRdb, not taken from the authors' results. For this sample there are about 550,000 distinct CDR3 sequences; 15% to 20% appear just once. 13% to 15% of the sample belongs to the ten largest clones.

The sample's treatment or condition label is to be understood as: live attenuated yellow fever vaccine strain. Two biological replicates of bulk PBMCs were collected at each blood-draw timepoint. PBMCs were isolated from peripheral blood using a standard Ficoll-Paque protocol. TriZol was used to extract RNA from bulk PBMCs, from CD4 and CD8 fractions, and from dextramer-positive and dextramer-negative fractions. From V the trimming removes 6 bases and from J it removes 2 bases, while the gene matches leave 7 bases of the junction unaccounted for. Reading the germline V gene gives CDR1 SQVTM and CDR2 ANQGSEA. Including the terminal cysteine and phenylalanine, the CDR3 comprises 14 residues. Left in the record is the CDR3 DNA by itself, 42 bases read in frame from the first base.

This clonotype was obtained from a man aged 30 to 45 who received the YFV17D yellow fever vaccine. This receptor chain uses TRBV29-1 and TRBJ2-1; 7 central bases correspond to TRBD2. The material sequenced was PBMCs, taken 15 days after the yellow fever booster vaccination. The nucleotides read TGCAGCGTCCTGACTAGCCTGGCCTACAATGAGCAGTTCTTC. It codes for CSVLTSLAYNEQFF.